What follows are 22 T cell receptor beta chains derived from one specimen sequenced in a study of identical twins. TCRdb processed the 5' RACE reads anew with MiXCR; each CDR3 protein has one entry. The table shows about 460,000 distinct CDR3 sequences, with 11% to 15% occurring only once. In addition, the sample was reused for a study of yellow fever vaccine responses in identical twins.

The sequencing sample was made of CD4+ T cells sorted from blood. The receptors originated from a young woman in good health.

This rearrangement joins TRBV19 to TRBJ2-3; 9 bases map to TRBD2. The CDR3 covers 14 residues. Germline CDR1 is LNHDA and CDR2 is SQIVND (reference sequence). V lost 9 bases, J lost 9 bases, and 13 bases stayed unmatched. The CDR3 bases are TGTGCCAGCCAGAGTAGCGGGAGCCGAGGGACGCAGTATTTT. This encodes CASQSSGSRGTQYF.

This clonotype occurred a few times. The CDR3 here is CASSSTRGPDTQYF. CDR3 coding DNA: TGTGCCAGCAGCTCCACTAGAGGCCCAGATACGCAGTATTTT. The V gene is TRBV7-9, the J gene TRBJ2-3; possible D gene TRBD2, 5 bases. The length of the CDR3 is 14 residues. CDR1 is SEHNR, CDR2 FQNEAQ, per germline (reference sequence). V lost 4 bases and J lost 4, with 12 bases in between.

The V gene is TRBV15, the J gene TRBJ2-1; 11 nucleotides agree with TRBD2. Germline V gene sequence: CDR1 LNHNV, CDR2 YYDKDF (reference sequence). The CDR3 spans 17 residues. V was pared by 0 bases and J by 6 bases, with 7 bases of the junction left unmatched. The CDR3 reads CATSRDLLAGDFNEQFF. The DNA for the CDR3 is TGTGCCACCAGCAGAGATCTACTAGCGGGAGATTTCAATGAGCAGTTCTTC.

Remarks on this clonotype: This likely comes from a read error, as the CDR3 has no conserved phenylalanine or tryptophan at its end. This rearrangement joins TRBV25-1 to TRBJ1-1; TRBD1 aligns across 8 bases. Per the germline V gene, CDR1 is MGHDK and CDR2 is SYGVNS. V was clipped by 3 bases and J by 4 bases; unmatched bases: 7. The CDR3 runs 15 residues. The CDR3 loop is CASSDLQGAGTEAFS. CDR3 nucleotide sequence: TGTGCCAGCAGTGATCTCCAGGGGGCTGGCACTGAAGCTTTCTCT.

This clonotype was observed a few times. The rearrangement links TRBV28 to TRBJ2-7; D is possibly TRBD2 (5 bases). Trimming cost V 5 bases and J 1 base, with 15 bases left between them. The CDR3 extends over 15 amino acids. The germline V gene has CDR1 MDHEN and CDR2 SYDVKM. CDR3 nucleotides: TGTGCCAGCAGTACCCTGTTGACGGGATCCTACGAGCAGTACTTC. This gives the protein CASSTLLTGSYEQYF.

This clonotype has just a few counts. This chain's CDR3 is CASSLELAGDHEQYF. The CDR3 coding sequence is TGTGCCAGCAGCTTAGAACTAGCGGGAGACCACGAGCAGTACTTC. The V gene is TRBV7-8, the J gene TRBJ2-7, with 11 positions matching TRBD2. The germline V gene encodes CDR1 SGHVS and CDR2 FQNEAQ. Trimming cost V 1 base and J 5 bases; bases outside gene matches: 4. This CDR3 is built from 15 residues.

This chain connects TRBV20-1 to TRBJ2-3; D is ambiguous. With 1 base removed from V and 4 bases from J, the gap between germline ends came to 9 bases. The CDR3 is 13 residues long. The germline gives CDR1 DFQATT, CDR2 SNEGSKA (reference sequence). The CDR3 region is CSARAGHPDTQYF. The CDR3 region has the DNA TGCAGTGCTAGAGCGGGCCATCCAGATACGCAGTATTTT.

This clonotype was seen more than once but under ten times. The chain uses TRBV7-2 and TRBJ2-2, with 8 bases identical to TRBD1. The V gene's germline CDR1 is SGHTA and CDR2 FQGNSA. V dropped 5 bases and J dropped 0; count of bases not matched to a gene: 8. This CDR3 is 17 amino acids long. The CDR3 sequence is CASSLRQGLSNTGELFF. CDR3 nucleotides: TGTGCCAGCAGCCTACGACAGGGGCTTTCGAACACCGGGGAGCTGTTTTTT.

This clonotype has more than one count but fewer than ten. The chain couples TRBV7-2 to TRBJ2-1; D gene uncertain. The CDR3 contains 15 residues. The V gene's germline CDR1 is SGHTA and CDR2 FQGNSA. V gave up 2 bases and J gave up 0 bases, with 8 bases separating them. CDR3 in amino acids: CASSLSFSSYNEQFF. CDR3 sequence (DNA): TGTGCCAGCAGCTTAAGTTTTAGCTCCTACAATGAGCAGTTCTTC.

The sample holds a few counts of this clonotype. The CDR3 protein is CSANSDRGGWEQYF. The CDR3 DNA follows: TGCAGTGCAAACAGTGACAGGGGGGGTTGGGAGCAGTACTTC. The chain has TRBV20-1 and TRBJ2-7; 9 bases fit TRBD1. Germline CDR1 is DFQATT and CDR2 is SNEGSKA (reference sequence). The V segment lost 6 bases and the J segment 7 bases; nucleotides outside the gene matches: 13. The CDR3 is made up of 14 amino acids.

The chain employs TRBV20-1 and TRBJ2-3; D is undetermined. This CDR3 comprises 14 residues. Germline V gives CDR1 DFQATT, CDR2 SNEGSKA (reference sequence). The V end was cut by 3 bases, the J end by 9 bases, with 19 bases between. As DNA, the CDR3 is TGCAGTGCTAGCCGGCAGCCCGAGGTTGGGACGCAGTATTTT. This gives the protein CSASRQPEVGTQYF.

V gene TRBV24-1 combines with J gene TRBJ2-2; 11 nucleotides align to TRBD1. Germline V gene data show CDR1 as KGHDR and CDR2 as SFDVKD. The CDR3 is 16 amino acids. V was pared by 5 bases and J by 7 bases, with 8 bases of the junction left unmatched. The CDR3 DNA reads TGTGCCACCAGTGCTTCGGACAGGGGGCGCGGCGGGGAGCTGTTTTTT. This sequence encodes CATSASDRGRGGELFF.

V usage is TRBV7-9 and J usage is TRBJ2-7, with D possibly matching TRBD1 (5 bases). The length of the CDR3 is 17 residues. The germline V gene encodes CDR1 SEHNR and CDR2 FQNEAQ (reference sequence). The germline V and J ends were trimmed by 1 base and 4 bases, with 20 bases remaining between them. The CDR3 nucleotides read TGTGCCAGCAGCTTAGTAAGGACACCCACTCTCGCTTACGAGCAGTACTTC. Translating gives CASSLVRTPTLAYEQYF. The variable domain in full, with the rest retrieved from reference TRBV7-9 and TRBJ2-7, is DTGVSQNPRHKITKRGQNVTFRCDPISEHNRLYWYRQTLGQGPEFLTYFQNEAQLEKSRLLSDRFSAERPKGSFSTLEIQRTEQGDSAMYLCASSLVRTPTLAYEQYFGPGTRLTVT.

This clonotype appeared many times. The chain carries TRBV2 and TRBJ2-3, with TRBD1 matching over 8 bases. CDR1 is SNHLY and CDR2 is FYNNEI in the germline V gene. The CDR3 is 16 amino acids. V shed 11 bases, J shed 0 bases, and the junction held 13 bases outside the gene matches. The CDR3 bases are TGTGCCGCTTCCTCACCAGGGGGCACTAGCACAGATACGCAGTATTTT. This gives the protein CAASSPGGTSTDTQYF.

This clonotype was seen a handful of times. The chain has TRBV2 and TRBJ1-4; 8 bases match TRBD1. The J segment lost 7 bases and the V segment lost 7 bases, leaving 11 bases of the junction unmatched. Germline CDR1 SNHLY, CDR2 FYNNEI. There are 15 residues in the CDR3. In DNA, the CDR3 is TGTGCCAGCAATAACAGACAGGGGCTGGGTGAAAAACTGTTTTTT. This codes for CASNNRQGLGEKLFF.

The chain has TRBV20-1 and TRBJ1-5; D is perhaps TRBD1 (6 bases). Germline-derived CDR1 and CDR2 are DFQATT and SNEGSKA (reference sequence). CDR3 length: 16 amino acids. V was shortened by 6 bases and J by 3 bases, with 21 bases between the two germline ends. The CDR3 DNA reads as TGCAGTGCCCCATTTGGGGGGGCGACCACCAATCAGCCCCAGCATTTT. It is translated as CSAPFGGATTNQPQHF.

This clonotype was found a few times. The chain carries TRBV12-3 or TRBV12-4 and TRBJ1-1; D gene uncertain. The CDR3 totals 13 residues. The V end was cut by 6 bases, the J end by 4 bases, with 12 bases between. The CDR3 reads CASSRVPSTEAFF. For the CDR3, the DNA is TGTGCCAGCAGCCGAGTCCCTTCCACTGAAGCTTTCTTT.

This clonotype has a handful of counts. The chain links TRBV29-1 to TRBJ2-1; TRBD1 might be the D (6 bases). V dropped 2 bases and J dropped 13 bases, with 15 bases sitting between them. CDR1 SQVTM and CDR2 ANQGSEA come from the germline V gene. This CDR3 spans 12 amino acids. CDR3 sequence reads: CSVEQSRDTQFF. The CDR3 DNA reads TGCAGCGTTGAACAGTCCCGGGACACCCAGTTCTTC.

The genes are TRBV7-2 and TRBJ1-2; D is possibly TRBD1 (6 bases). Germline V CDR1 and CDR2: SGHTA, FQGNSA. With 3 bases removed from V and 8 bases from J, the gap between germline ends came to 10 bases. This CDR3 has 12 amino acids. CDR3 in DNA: TGTGCCAGCAGCTTCACAGGGCTCGGCTACACCTTC. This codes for CASSFTGLGYTF.

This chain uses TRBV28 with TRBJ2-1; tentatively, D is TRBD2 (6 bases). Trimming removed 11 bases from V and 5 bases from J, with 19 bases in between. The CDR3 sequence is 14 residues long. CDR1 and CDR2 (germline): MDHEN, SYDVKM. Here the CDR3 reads CASDPGLKNNEQFF. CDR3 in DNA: TGTGCCTCGGACCCCGGACTAAAAAACAATGAGCAGTTCTTC.

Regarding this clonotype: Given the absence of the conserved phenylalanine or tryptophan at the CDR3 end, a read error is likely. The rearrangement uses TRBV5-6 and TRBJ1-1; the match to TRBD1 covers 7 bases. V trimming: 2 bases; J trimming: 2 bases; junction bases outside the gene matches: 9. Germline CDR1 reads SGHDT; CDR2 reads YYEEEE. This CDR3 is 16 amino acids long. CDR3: CASSFPEGAFNTEAFL. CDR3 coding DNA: TGTGCCAGCAGCTTCCCGGAGGGGGCCTTCAACACTGAAGCTTTCCTT.

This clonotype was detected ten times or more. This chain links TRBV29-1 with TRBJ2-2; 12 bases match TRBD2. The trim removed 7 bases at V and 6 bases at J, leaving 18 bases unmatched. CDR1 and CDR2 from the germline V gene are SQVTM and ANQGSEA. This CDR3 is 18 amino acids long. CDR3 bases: TGCAGCGCCCGGTCAGGGTACCCTAGCGGGAGGGACGCCGGGGAGCTGTTTTTT. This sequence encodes CSARSGYPSGRDAGELFF.